One and the same sample provided the 27 T cell receptor beta chains below, sequenced in a study of blood T cells in healthy people across ages. The second PCR ran roughly 7 to 12 cycles with a sample-barcoded 5' primer and J-beta primers. MiXCR, applied by TCRdb to the 5' RACE reads, yields one record per CDR3 protein. The sample has some 750,000 distinct CDR3 sequences, about 24% seen once. Sequencing was carried out using blood. The receptors shown here come from a man between 65 and 85 years old in good health.

In its sample, this clonotype was seen a few times. The chain couples TRBV2 to TRBJ2-2; possible D gene TRBD1, 6 bases. Germline loops: CDR1 SNHLY, CDR2 FYNNEI. This CDR3 has 14 amino acids. V shed 7 bases and J shed 3 bases, with 12 bases lying between them. CDR3 nucleotides: TGTGCCAGCAAACGGGACACCTACACCGGGGAGCTGTTTTTT. This sequence encodes CASKRDTYTGELFF. Full variable domain (outside the CDR3, taken from reference TRBV2 and TRBJ2-2): EPEVTQTPSHQVTQMGQEVILRCVPISNHLYFYWYRQILGQKVEFLVSFYNNEISEKSEIFDDQFSVERPDGSNFTLKIRSTKLEDSAMYFCASKRDTYTGELFFGEGSRLTVL.

The genes are TRBV29-1 and TRBJ2-5; TRBD2 matches 7 bases. The germline V gene encodes CDR1 SQVTM and CDR2 ANQGSEA. J was trimmed by 1 base and V by 6 bases; bases with no gene match: 8. This CDR3 is 14 amino acids long. The chain's CDR3 is CSVGRLGLQETQYF. The CDR3 DNA reads TGCAGCGTCGGGAGGCTGGGACTCCAAGAGACCCAGTACTTC.

This clonotype has a handful of counts. This chain uses TRBV5-6 with TRBJ2-2; D is perhaps TRBD1 or TRBD2 (5 bases each). With 6 bases removed from V and 3 bases from J, the gap between germline ends came to 15 bases. This CDR3 has 15 residues. Germline V gene sequence: CDR1 SGHDT, CDR2 YYEEEE. CDR3 DNA: TGTGCCAGCACCTCGGGCCAGGGAGACACCGGGGAGCTGTTTTTT. Amino acid sequence: CASTSGQGDTGELFF.

The V and J genes are TRBV27 and TRBJ1-1; 10 positions match TRBD1. Germline CDR1 and CDR2: MNHEY and SMNVEV (reference sequence). Losses at the gene ends were 8 bases for V and 6 bases for J; bases not matched to a gene: 9. CDR3 size: 14 residues. The CDR3 region is CASHRDRGTPEAFF. CDR3 nucleotides: TGTGCCAGCCATCGGGACAGGGGAACCCCTGAAGCTTTCTTT.

This clonotype was seen more than once but under ten times. The rearrangement links TRBV11-2 to TRBJ1-1; weak D call: TRBD1 (6 bases). The CDR3 totals 15 residues. With 1 base removed from V and 0 bases from J, the gap between germline ends came to 9 bases. Germline CDR1 reads SGHAT; CDR2 reads FQNNGV. The CDR3: CASSLATGLNTEAFF. DNA of the CDR3: TGTGCCAGCAGCTTAGCTACAGGGCTGAACACTGAAGCTTTCTTT.

This chain uses TRBV3-1 with TRBJ1-4; TRBD1 agrees at 7 bases. Trimming removed 0 bases from V and 8 bases from J; junction bases left unmatched: 12. The V gene's germline CDR1 is LGHDT and CDR2 YNNKEL (reference sequence). This CDR3 has 17 amino acids. CDR3 bases: TGTGCCAGCAGCCAAGATCTTAGGAGGGGGCGCCCCGAAAAACTGTTTTTT. Amino acid sequence: CASSQDLRRGRPEKLFF.

V is TRBV20-1 and J is TRBJ2-1; possibly TRBD2 for D (6 bases). Trimming cost V 0 bases and J 8 bases, with 17 bases left between them. In germline, CDR1 is DFQATT, CDR2 SNEGSKA (reference sequence). This CDR3 is built from 15 residues. The CDR3, as DNA: TGCAGTGCTAGAGAGTTCGGGGGTCCCGGGTATGAGCAGTTCTTC. It codes for CSAREFGGPGYEQFF.

This chain joins TRBV7-6 and TRBJ2-5; D is possibly TRBD1 or TRBD2 (5 bases each). The V gene lost 2 bases and the J gene lost 1 base, with 8 bases spanning the gap. CDR1 is SGHVS and CDR2 is FNYEAQ in the germline V gene. The CDR3 has 14 residues. DNA for the CDR3: TGTGCCAGCAGCTTACAGAGGGGCCAAGAGACCCAGTACTTC. It yields the protein CASSLQRGQETQYF.

This rearrangement joins TRBV20-1 to TRBJ2-1; TRBD2 matches at 8 bases. CDR1 and CDR2 (germline): DFQATT, SNEGSKA (reference sequence). Trimming took 0 bases from V and 2 from J; bases not matched to a gene: 3. The CDR3 contains 15 residues. CDR3 sequence: CSARESGSPYNEQFF. The CDR3 DNA sequence: TGCAGTGCTAGAGAGAGCGGGAGCCCCTACAATGAGCAGTTCTTC.

This sequence joins TRBV7-2 and TRBJ2-5; D is possibly TRBD2 (5 bases). The J call may not be correct, given that the DNA end is closer to TRBJ2-7. CDR1 is SGHTA and CDR2 is FQGNSA in the germline V gene. This CDR3 region has 14 residues. The CDR3 here is CASSLAGESYEQYV. The CDR3 nucleotides read TGTGCCAGCAGCTTAGCGGGAGAATCCTACGAGCAGTACGTC.

This clonotype came up many times. This sequence joins TRBV5-1 and TRBJ1-1; 8 nucleotides agree with TRBD1. This CDR3 has 14 amino acids. Germline assignment: CDR1 SGHRS and CDR2 YFSETQ. Trimming took 5 bases from V and 1 from J; bases not matched to a gene: 4. This CDR3 is CASSPGTGNTEAFF. The CDR3 DNA is TGCGCCAGCAGTCCCGGGACAGGGAACACTGAAGCTTTCTTT.

This chain joins TRBV11-3 and TRBJ2-1, with TRBD2 identical over 9 bases. Trimming at V came to 6 bases and at J to 4 bases, leaving 7 bases not matched to a gene. The V gene's germline CDR1 is SGHNT and CDR2 YENEEA. CDR3 length: 15 amino acids. CDR3 nucleotides: TGTGCCAGCAGTTTTAGCGGGAGTGGTTACAATGAGCAGTTCTTC. This translates into CASSFSGSGYNEQFF.

This chain joins TRBV9 and TRBJ1-1; tentative D call: TRBD1 (5 bases). The CDR3 loop spans 14 amino acids. V was cut by 1 base and J by 7 bases, with 14 bases left in between. The germline V gene encodes CDR1 SGDLS and CDR2 YYNGEE. The CDR3 nucleotides read TGTGCCAGCAGCGTAATGGCAGGGACCCATGAAGCTTTCTTT. Protein: CASSVMAGTHEAFF.

This clonotype was counted many times. The rearrangement uses TRBV5-6 and TRBJ1-4, with D unclear. The CDR3 has 14 amino acids. Germline loops: CDR1 SGHDT, CDR2 YYEEEE. Deletions cut 4 bases from V and 6 bases from J, with 13 bases between. The CDR3 coding sequence is TGTGCCAGCAGCCCCCGGTGGACGGATGAAAAACTGTTTTTT. Amino acids: CASSPRWTDEKLFF.

The V gene is TRBV28, the J gene TRBJ1-2, with 11 bases that match TRBD1. This CDR3 region has 15 residues. V lost 2 bases and J lost 7; bases outside the gene matches: 6. Germline CDR1 reads MDHEN; CDR2 reads SYDVKM. The CDR3 coding sequence is TGTGCCAGCAGTTTAGAGGTCGGGACAGGGGGTGGCTACACCTTC. It translates to CASSLEVGTGGGYTF.

The rearrangement uses TRBV10-3 and TRBJ2-3; 9 bases fit TRBD2. V lost 9 bases and J lost 3; bases outside the gene matches: 7. The CDR3 loop spans 14 amino acids. CDR1 and CDR2 (germline): ENHRY, SYGVKD. In DNA, the CDR3 is TGTGCCATTGGGGCTAGCGGGGCTACAGATACGCAGTATTTT. As protein: CAIGASGATDTQYF.

The chain joins TRBV5-1 to TRBJ2-7; 9 bases are shared with TRBD1. This CDR3 is 15 amino acids long. Germline V gene lookup returns CDR1 SGHRS and CDR2 YFSETQ. V shed 0 bases and J 5 bases; nucleotides not matched to a gene: 6. The CDR3 loop reads CASSLAGQGIHEQYF. The CDR3 bases are TGCGCCAGCAGCTTGGCGGGACAGGGAATCCACGAGCAGTACTTC.

The chain has TRBV5-1 and TRBJ1-1; 9 bases are a match to TRBD1. Germline V gene lookup returns CDR1 SGHRS and CDR2 YFSETQ. V was pared by 0 bases and J by 4 bases, with 4 bases of the junction left unmatched. The CDR3 has 15 residues. CDR3 nucleotides: TGCGCCAGCAGCTTGGTCTTGACAGGGGGCACTGAAGCTTTCTTT. This codes for CASSLVLTGGTEAFF. Drawing the rest from reference TRBV5-1 and TRBJ1-1, the complete variable domain is KAGVTQTPRYLIKTRGQQVTLSCSPISGHRSVSWYQQTPGQGLQFLFEYFSETQRNKGNFPGRFSGRQFSNSRSEMNVSTLELGDSALYLCASSLVLTGGTEAFFGQGTRLTVV.

This clonotype was counted a few times. The gene calls are TRBV25-1 and TRBJ2-5, with TRBD1 identical over 9 bases. With V trimmed by 3 bases and J by 5 bases, 7 bases remained unmatched. This CDR3 has 15 residues. Germline values: CDR1 MGHDK, CDR2 SYGVNS. CDR3 sequence (DNA): TGTGCCAGCAGTGACAAGGGACAGGGTCTTGAGACCCAGTACTTC. This gives the protein CASSDKGQGLETQYF.

V is TRBV9 and J is TRBJ1-2; D gene uncertain. Per the germline V gene, CDR1 is SGDLS and CDR2 is YYNGEE. This CDR3 is 15 amino acids long. The V end was cut by 0 bases, the J end by 3 bases, with 12 bases between. As DNA, the CDR3 is TGTGCCAGCAGCGTAGACGTGGCCTCCTACTATGGCTACACCTTC. Protein product: CASSVDVASYYGYTF.

This clonotype was recorded a few times. The V and J genes are TRBV24-1 and TRBJ2-1; 9 nucleotides align to TRBD2. Germline CDR1 is KGHDR and CDR2 is SFDVKD. The CDR3 length is 16 residues. Trimming cost V 3 bases and J 2 bases; bases outside gene matches: 4. CDR3 nucleotide sequence: TGTGCCACCAGTGATAATTTAGCGGGGGCCTACAATGAGCAGTTCTTC. Protein sequence: CATSDNLAGAYNEQFF.

The chain uses TRBV29-1 and TRBJ1-2; TRBD1 aligns across 10 bases. Germline CDR1 is SQVTM and CDR2 is ANQGSEA. The CDR3 spans 12 residues. The CDR3, as DNA: TGCACCTGCCAGGACAGGGGGTATGGCTACACCTTC. This translates into CTCQDRGYGYTF.

The table lists this clonotype with a few counts. V and J are TRBV12-3 or TRBV12-4 and TRBJ1-2; D is unresolved. With 7 bases removed from V and 7 bases from J, the gap between germline ends came to 10 bases. This CDR3 spans 11 amino acids. CDR3 region: CASTTLSGYTF. CDR3 nucleotides: TGTGCCAGCACTACCTTATCTGGCTACACCTTC.

There are many counts of this clonotype. The chain links TRBV7-9 to TRBJ2-1; D is undetermined. Germline-derived CDR1 and CDR2 are SEHNR and FQNEAQ (reference sequence). The CDR3 has 15 amino acids. The germline V and J ends were trimmed by 8 bases and 6 bases, with 20 bases remaining between them. CDR3 sequence: CASPKGTVPPNEQFF. DNA of the CDR3: TGTGCCAGCCCGAAAGGCACGGTACCCCCCAATGAGCAGTTCTTC.

The V and J genes are TRBV6-1 and TRBJ1-2; possibly TRBD1 for D (5 bases). This CDR3 is 15 amino acids long. The V gene lost 6 bases and the J gene lost 8 bases, with 22 bases spanning the gap. CDR1 and CDR2 (germline): MNHNS, SASEGT. The CDR3 region is CASSQLGSGNYGYTF. CDR3 in DNA: TGTGCCAGCAGCCAACTAGGCTCAGGGAATTACGGCTACACCTTC.

The rearrangement links TRBV5-6 to TRBJ1-5; D is unclear. Per the germline V gene, CDR1 is SGHDT and CDR2 is YYEEEE. Trimming shortened V by 1 base and J by 4 bases, and 12 bases separated the two germline ends. The CDR3 length is 15 residues. CDR3 bases: TGTGCCAGCAGCTTGAGCAGGCGTGGAAATCAGCCCCAGCATTTT. This sequence encodes CASSLSRRGNQPQHF.

This clonotype was detected only once. The rearrangement uses TRBV3-1 and TRBJ2-5; TRBD2 might be the D (6 bases). The J call may be wrong; the DNA end is better matched by TRBJ2-7. The germline CDR1 and CDR2 sequences are LGHDT and YNNKEL (reference sequence). The CDR3 sequence is 17 residues long. The CDR3 DNA sequence: TGTGCCAGCAGCCAACCCATCGGGACTTATAGCTCCTACGAGCAGTACTTC. Residues: CASSQPIGTYSSYEQYF.